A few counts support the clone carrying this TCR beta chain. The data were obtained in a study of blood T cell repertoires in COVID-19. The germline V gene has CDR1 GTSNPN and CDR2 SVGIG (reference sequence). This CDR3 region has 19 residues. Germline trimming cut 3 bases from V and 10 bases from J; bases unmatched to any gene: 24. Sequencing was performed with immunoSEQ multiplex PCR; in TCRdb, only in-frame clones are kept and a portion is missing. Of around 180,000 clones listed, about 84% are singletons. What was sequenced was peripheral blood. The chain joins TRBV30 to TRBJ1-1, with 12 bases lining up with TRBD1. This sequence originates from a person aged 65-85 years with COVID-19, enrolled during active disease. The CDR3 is CAWRHNSITRGQGAEGAFF. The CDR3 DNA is TGTGCCTGGAGGCACAATTCGATCACCCGGGGACAGGGGGCCGAGGGAGCTTTCTTT.